What follows are 16 T cell receptor beta chains derived from one specimen sequenced in a study of T cell changes during pregnancy in multiple sclerosis. The assay was immunoSEQ multiplex PCR, and TCRdb's table has in-frame clones only and misses some. Of under 85,000 clones in the sample, 90% to 95% were seen once. The material sequenced was CD4+ T cells from peripheral blood mononuclear cells, taken in the third trimester of pregnancy. These receptors all come from a female donor in good health, enrolled as a control in a pregnancy study.

The chain combines TRBV15 with TRBJ2-5; D not resolved. The CDR3 is 18 residues long. Trimming shortened V by 2 bases and J by 5 bases, and 24 bases separated the two germline ends. Germline V CDR1 and CDR2: LNHNV, YYDKDF (reference sequence). The CDR3: CATSRTEIPSGFGETQYF. The CDR3 nucleotides read TGTGCCACCAGCAGAACAGAGATCCCGAGTGGGTTTGGGGAGACCCAGTACTTC.

The J gene is TRBJ1-1, the V gene TRBV4-2, with 8 bases matching TRBD1. The CDR3 is made up of 15 amino acids. Per the germline V gene, CDR1 is LGHNA and CDR2 is YNFKEQ. V lost 4 bases, J lost 5 bases, and 9 bases stayed unmatched. CDR3 region: CASSRPRGQVTEAFF. The CDR3 DNA reads as TGTGCCAGCAGCCGACCGAGGGGACAGGTGACTGAAGCTTTCTTT.

The chain is built from TRBV18 and TRBJ1-1; weak D call: TRBD1 (6 bases). Germline V gives CDR1 KGHSH, CDR2 LQKENI. CDR3 length: 14 residues. Trimming left V 3 bases short and J 4 bases short, with 12 bases between. The chain's CDR3 is CASSPPGQSTEAFF. For the CDR3, the DNA is TGTGCCAGCTCACCCCCAGGACAGAGCACTGAAGCTTTCTTT.

This chain links TRBV19 with TRBJ1-3, with 8 nucleotides matching TRBD1. The CDR3 covers 15 residues. Germline trimming cut 5 bases from V and 3 bases from J; bases unmatched to any gene: 6. CDR1 is LNHDA and CDR2 is SQIVND in the germline V gene (reference sequence). The chain's CDR3 is CASSGMGQVGNTIYF. CDR3 DNA sequence: TGTGCCAGTAGTGGGATGGGACAGGTTGGAAACACCATATATTTT.

This chain uses TRBV5-4 with TRBJ1-1; 7 bases are a match to TRBD1. CDR1 SGHNT and CDR2 YYREEE come from the germline V gene (reference sequence). The junction had 8 bases not matched to a gene; V was cut back by 4 bases and J by 2 bases. This CDR3 region has 15 residues. The CDR3: CASSQETGTNTEAFF. For the CDR3, the DNA is TGTGCCAGCAGCCAGGAGACAGGGACAAACACTGAAGCTTTCTTT.

The chain's CDR3 is CASSERVAGVNEQFF. The CDR3 DNA sequence: TGTGCCAGCAGTGAGAGGGTAGCGGGGGTCAATGAGCAGTTCTTC. The rearrangement uses TRBV25-1 and TRBJ2-1; 9 bases fit TRBD2. The V and J ends lost 3 bases and 6 bases, in that order; junction bases with no gene match: 6. The V gene's germline CDR1 is MGHDK and CDR2 SYGVNS. The CDR3 sequence is 15 residues long.

The V call is TRBV30, the J call TRBJ1-6, with 11 bases that match TRBD1. Germline V gene data show CDR1 as GTSNPN and CDR2 as SVGIG (reference sequence). The junction had 5 bases not matched to a gene; V was cut back by 7 bases and J by 9 bases. This CDR3 is 13 amino acids long. The CDR3 DNA follows: TGTGCCTCATCCGGGACAGGGGGTTCACCCCTCCACTTT. This sequence encodes CASSGTGGSPLHF.

This sequence joins TRBV19 and TRBJ1-4; D is possibly TRBD1 (6 bases). CDR3 size: 15 residues. Trimming took 3 bases from V and 7 from J, leaving 15 bases between them. Germline assignment: CDR1 LNHDA and CDR2 SQIVND (reference sequence). The CDR3 nucleotides are TGTGCCAGTAGTATGCAGGGGCTTATAGGTGAAAAACTGTTTTTT. It is translated as CASSMQGLIGEKLFF.

The J gene is TRBJ2-3, the V gene TRBV10-3, with D perhaps TRBD1 (5 bases). The V and J ends lost 7 bases and 1 base respectively, with 15 bases between them. Per the germline V gene, CDR1 is ENHRY and CDR2 is SYGVKD. CDR3 length: 15 residues. CDR3 sequence reads: CAIMGSGQGTDTQYF. CDR3 bases: TGTGCCATCATGGGGTCAGGGCAGGGCACAGATACGCAGTATTTT.

V and J are TRBV18 and TRBJ1-2, with D possibly being TRBD1 (5 bases). Per germline, CDR1 KGHSH and CDR2 LQKENI. V lost 6 bases and J 5 bases, leaving 16 bases between the germline ends. The CDR3 length is 14 residues. DNA of the CDR3: TGTGCCAGCTCCCAGGGAGGAGGGAGGTATGGCTACACCTTC. Its protein product is CASSQGGGRYGYTF.

This rearrangement joins TRBV5-1 to TRBJ1-6; a weak D match, TRBD1 (6 bases). V was shortened by 4 bases and J by 7 bases, with 15 bases between the two germline ends. Germline CDR1 reads SGHRS; CDR2 reads YFSETQ. This CDR3 is built from 15 residues. CDR3 nucleotide sequence: TGCGCCAGCAGCACAGAAGGGGGTCCGAATTCACCCCTCCACTTT. It translates to CASSTEGGPNSPLHF.

The genes are TRBV10-3 and TRBJ1-2; maybe TRBD1 (6 bases). Germline lookup yields CDR1 ENHRY and CDR2 SYGVKD. This CDR3 is built from 12 residues. Trimming left V 4 bases short and J 4 bases short, with 7 bases between. The CDR3 coding sequence is TGTGCCATCAGTGGGACAGTCTATGGCTACACCTTC. Translation gives CAISGTVYGYTF.

This clone appeared a single time. The gene calls are TRBV2 and TRBJ1-2; D is perhaps TRBD1 (6 bases). CDR1 and CDR2 from the germline V gene are SNHLY and FYNNEI. There are 14 residues in the CDR3. Deletions cut 6 bases from V and 3 bases from J, with 14 bases between. The CDR3 region is CASSAGVGDYGYTF. CDR3 sequence (DNA): TGTGCCAGCAGCGCAGGGGTAGGGGACTATGGCTACACCTTC.

This clone was observed a single time. This rearrangement joins TRBV5-6 to TRBJ1-4, with D maybe TRBD1 (6 bases). CDR1 and CDR2 (germline): SGHDT, YYEEEE. The CDR3 totals 15 residues. The germline V and J ends were trimmed by 0 bases and 7 bases, with 13 bases remaining between them. The CDR3 bases are TGTGCCAGCAGCTTGGTGGGGGCTCAGGTTGAAAAACTGTTTTTT. Amino acid sequence: CASSLVGAQVEKLFF.

The chain is built from TRBV30 and TRBJ2-5; 8 bases match TRBD1. This CDR3 region has 14 residues. Germline assignment: CDR1 GTSNPN and CDR2 SVGIG (reference sequence). The junction had 4 bases not matched to a gene; V was cut back by 4 bases and J by 0 bases. The CDR3 spells CAWNRDRYQETQYF. Written as DNA, the CDR3 is TGTGCCTGGAACCGGGACAGGTACCAAGAGACCCAGTACTTC.

The V gene is TRBV11-3, the J gene TRBJ1-3, with D hard to call. Between the trimmed V and J ends, which lost 0 bases and 6 bases, there was a span of 12 bases. From germline, CDR1 is SGHNT and CDR2 YENEEA. CDR3 length: 15 residues. The CDR3 coding sequence is TGTGCCAGCAGCTTAGATCACGAACAGACAAACACCATATATTTT. This codes for CASSLDHEQTNTIYF. Full variable domain (rest looked up from reference TRBV11-3 and TRBJ1-3): EAGVVQSPRYKIIEKKQPVAFWCNPISGHNTLYWYLQNLGQGPELLIRYENEEAVDDSQLPKDRFSAERLKGVDSTLKIQPAELGDSAVYLCASSLDHEQTNTIYFGEGSWLTVV.